One sample yielded the 3 T cell receptor beta chains listed below, sequenced in a study of T-cell reconstitution after alpha-beta-depleted transplantation in children. Library preparation (for TCRbeta) was performed with unique molecular identifiers. One entry per CDR3 protein, called by TCRdb with MiXCR from the PCR reads. The repertoire has approximately 79,000 distinct CDR3 sequences, 15% to 20% of them found once; the top ten carry about 51%. This sample comprised PBMCs, mostly from graft donor cells, obtained 360 days after TCRalphabeta/CD19-depleted stem cell transplant. The receptor set was obtained from a male patient aged 2 to 10 who had a stem cell transplant for acute lymphoblastic leukemia, so the T cells may come from the graft donor.

This chain uses TRBV10-3 with TRBJ1-4; TRBD1 aligns across 12 bases. Trimming cost V 3 bases and J 7 bases; bases outside gene matches: 12. Germline assignment: CDR1 ENHRY and CDR2 SYGVKD. The CDR3 is made up of 18 amino acids. CDR3: CAISEIGGTGGFGEKLFF. For the CDR3, the DNA is TGTGCCATCAGTGAAATTGGTGGGACAGGGGGCTTTGGTGAAAAACTGTTTTTT.

This clonotype was observed a handful of times. The chain combines TRBV12-3 or TRBV12-4 with TRBJ1-5, with D unresolved. This CDR3 spans 13 amino acids. V was clipped by 8 bases and J by 6 bases, with 14 bases between them. CDR3 sequence: CASQVEARQPQHF. In nucleotides, the CDR3 is TGTGCCAGCCAGGTGGAGGCGCGTCAGCCCCAGCATTTT.

In its sample, this clonotype was seen a few times. The chain employs TRBV7-9 and TRBJ2-2; no definite D call. V was shortened by 2 bases and J by 7 bases, with 8 bases between the two germline ends. The germline V gene has CDR1 SEHNR and CDR2 FQNEAQ (reference sequence). This CDR3 spans 13 amino acids. CDR3 nucleotide sequence: TGTGCCAGCAGCTTATGGGGTCGCGGGGAGCTGTTTTTT. It codes for CASSLWGRGELFF.